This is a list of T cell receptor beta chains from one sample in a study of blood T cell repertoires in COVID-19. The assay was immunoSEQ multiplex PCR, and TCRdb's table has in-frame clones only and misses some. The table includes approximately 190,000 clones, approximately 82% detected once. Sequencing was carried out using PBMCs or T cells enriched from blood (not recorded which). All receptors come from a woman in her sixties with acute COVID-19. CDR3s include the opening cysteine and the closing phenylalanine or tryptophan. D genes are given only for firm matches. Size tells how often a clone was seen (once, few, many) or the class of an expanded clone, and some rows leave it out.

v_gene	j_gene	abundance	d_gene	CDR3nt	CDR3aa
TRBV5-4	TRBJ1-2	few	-	TGTGCCAGCAGCTTGGACTCCCTCGCCAGGGAGGCTGGCTACACCTTC	CASSLDSLAREAGYTF
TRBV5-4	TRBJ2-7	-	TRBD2	TGTGCCAGCAGCTTAAAGGGAGGGGCAAGCGAGCAGTACTTC	CASSLKGGASEQYF
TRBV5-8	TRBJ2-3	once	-	TGTGCCAGCAGCCCGGGAGCTAGCACAGATACGCAGTATTTT	CASSPGASTDTQYF
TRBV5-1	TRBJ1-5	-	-	TGCGCCAGCAGCTTGGGCACCAGCGGTGGCAATCAGCCCCAGCATTTT	CASSLGTSGGNQPQHF
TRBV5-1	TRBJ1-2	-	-	TGCGCCAGCAGCGCCACTTCTAACTATGGCTACACCTTC	CASSATSNYGYTF
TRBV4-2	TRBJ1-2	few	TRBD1	TGTGCCAGCAGCCAAGAGGACAGGGGCACGGACGGCTACACCTTC	CASSQEDRGTDGYTF
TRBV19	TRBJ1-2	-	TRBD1	TGTGCCACCGTACAGGGGGCGAGTTCTGGCTACACCTTC	CATVQGASSGYTF
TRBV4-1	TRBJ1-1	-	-	TGCGCCAGCAGCCAAGAGGGGGGTACTGAAGCTTTCTTT	CASSQEGGTEAFF
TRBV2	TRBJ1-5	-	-	TGTGCCAGCAGTTCCCAGGGGTATAGCAATCAGCCCCAGCATTTT	CASSSQGYSNQPQHF
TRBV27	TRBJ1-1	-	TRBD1	TGTGCCAGCAGAGCCGCAGGACAGGGTAGAAATGAAGCTTTCTTT	CASRAAGQGRNEAFF
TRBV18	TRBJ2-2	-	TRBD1	TGTGCCAGCTCTCGGACAGGGAACACCGGGGAGCTGTTTTTT	CASSRTGNTGELFF
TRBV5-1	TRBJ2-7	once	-	TGCGCCAGCAATATACTGGGGGACACGGGGGAGCAGTACTTC	CASNILGDTGEQYF
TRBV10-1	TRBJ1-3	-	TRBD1	TGCGCCAGCAGCGCGGACAGGACCTCTGGAAACACCATATATTTT	CASSADRTSGNTIYF
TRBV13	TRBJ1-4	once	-	TGTGCCAGCAGCTTAACGGGGGAAAAACTGTTTTTT	CASSLTGEKLFF
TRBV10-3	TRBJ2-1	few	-	TGTGCCATCAGTGAGTCGGACCTCGGGGACTACAATGAGCAGTTCTTC	CAISESDLGDYNEQFF
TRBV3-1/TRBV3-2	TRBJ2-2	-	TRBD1	TGTGCCAGCAGCCGCGAGGGGGCGCAGGGGGAGCTGTTTTTT	CASSREGAQGELFF
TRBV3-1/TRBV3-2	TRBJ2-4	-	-	TGTGCCAGCAGCCAGGGCAGATCGGCCAAAAACATTCAGTACTTC	CASSQGRSAKNIQYF
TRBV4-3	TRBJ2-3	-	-	TGCGCCAGCAGCCAAGATCAGGGAACAGATACGCAGTATTTT	CASSQDQGTDTQYF
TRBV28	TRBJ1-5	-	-	TGTGCCAGCAGTTTACGGGGATCTTATAGCAATCAGCCCCAGCATTTT	CASSLRGSYSNQPQHF
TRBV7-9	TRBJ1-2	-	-	TGTGCCAGCAGCCCCCGGGGGTTAATACGTTCCGATGGCTACACCTTC	CASSPRGLIRSDGYTF
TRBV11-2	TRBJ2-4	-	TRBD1	TGTGCCAGCAGCTTCGGGACAGCGAGCATTCAGTACTTC	CASSFGTASIQYF
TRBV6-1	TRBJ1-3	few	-	TGTGCCAGCAGTGAGATTAGTGGAAACACCATATATTTT	CASSEISGNTIYF
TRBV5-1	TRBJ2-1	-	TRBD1	TGCGCCAGCAGCCGGACAGGGAACTACAATGAGCAGTTCTTC	CASSRTGNYNEQFF
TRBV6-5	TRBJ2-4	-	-	TGTGCCAGCAGTCGAGACAGAGACAAAAACATTCAGTACTTC	CASSRDRDKNIQYF
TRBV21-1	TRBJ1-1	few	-	TGTGCCAGCAGCAAATCTAAACAGGGAGAAGCTTTCTTT	CASSKSKQGEAFF
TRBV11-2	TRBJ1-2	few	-	TGTGCCAGCAGCCCCACTGACAGTTCCTATGGCTACACCTTC	CASSPTDSSYGYTF
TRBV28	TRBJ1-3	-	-	TGTGCCAGCAGTGGCGGTCTCTCTGGAAACACCATATATTTT	CASSGGLSGNTIYF
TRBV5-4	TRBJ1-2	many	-	TGTGCCAGCAGTTATGGGGGGAACTATGGCTACACCTTC	CASSYGGNYGYTF
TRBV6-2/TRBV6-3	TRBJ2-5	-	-	TGTGCCAGCAGTTCCCGTATCCAAGAGACCCAGTACTTC	CASSSRIQETQYF
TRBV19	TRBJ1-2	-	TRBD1	TGTGCCAGTGCCGAAGACAGGGGGCATTATGGCTACACCTTC	CASAEDRGHYGYTF
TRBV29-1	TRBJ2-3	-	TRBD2	TGCAGCGTTCGTGGACTAGCGAGCACAGATACGCAGTATTTT	CSVRGLASTDTQYF
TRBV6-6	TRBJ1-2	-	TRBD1	TGTGCCAGCAGTTCAGGACAGGCCATTTCGGTCTATGGCTACACCTTC	CASSSGQAISVYGYTF
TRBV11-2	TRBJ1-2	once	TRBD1	TGTGCCAGCAGCACGGGACAGTATTACGGCTACACCTTC	CASSTGQYYGYTF
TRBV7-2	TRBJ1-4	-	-	TGTGCCAGCAGCTTAAGCAGGGGCCCGAGTGAAAAACTGTTTTTT	CASSLSRGPSEKLFF
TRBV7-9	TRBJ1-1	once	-	TGTGCCAGCAGCTTGTCCATGAACACTGAAGCTTTCTTT	CASSLSMNTEAFF
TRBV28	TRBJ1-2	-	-	TGTGCCAGCAGTTTAGGAGGTGCAGAAATCTATGGCTACACCTTC	CASSLGGAEIYGYTF